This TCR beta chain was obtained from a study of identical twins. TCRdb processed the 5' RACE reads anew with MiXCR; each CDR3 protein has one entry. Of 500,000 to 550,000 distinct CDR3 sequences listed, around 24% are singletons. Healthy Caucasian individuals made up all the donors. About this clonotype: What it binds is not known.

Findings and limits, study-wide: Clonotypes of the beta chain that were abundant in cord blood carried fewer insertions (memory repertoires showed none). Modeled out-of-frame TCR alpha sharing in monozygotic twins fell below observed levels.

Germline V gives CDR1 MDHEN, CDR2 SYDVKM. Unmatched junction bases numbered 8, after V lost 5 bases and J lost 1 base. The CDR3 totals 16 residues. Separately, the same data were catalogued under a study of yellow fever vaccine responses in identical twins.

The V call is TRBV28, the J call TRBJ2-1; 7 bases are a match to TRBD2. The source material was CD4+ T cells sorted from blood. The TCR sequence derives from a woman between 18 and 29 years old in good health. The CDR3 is CASSPPGRGSYNEQFF. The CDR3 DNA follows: TGTGCCAGCAGTCCACCGGGGCGGGGGTCCTACAATGAGCAGTTCTTC.